This T cell receptor (beta chain) was sequenced for a study of beta chain features in type 1 diabetes. In the study overall: Examination covered over 85,000,000 sorted cells spanning all samples.

Overall study findings and caveats: A closer apparent resemblance between naive, central memory and Treg TCRB repertoires was seen in patients than in healthy donors. Type 1 diabetes patients had moderately but significantly shorter TCRB CDR3s in all four CD4+ subsets.

Of note for this clone: Its specificity is unknown.

Of the isolated RNA, all was reverse transcribed, and so the sequenced material was expressed TCRB transcripts. The method was immunoSEQ multiplex PCR; TCRdb's version includes in-frame clones alone and lacks a portion of them. In the table there are roughly 240,000 clones, 24% of which are singletons. The CDR3 extends over 14 amino acids. Germline V gene data show CDR1 as SGHRS and CDR2 as YFSETQ. Trimming cost V 3 bases and J 1 base, with 9 bases left between them. The rearrangement joins TRBV5-1 to TRBJ2-3, with D possibly matching TRBD1 (5 bases). The specimen was naive CD4+ T cells from blood. The TCR was taken from a woman aged 30 to 39 with type 1 diabetes. DNA of the CDR3: TGCGCCAGCAGCTACGACAGTGGCACAGATACGCAGTATTTT. Its translation is CASSYDSGTDTQYF.